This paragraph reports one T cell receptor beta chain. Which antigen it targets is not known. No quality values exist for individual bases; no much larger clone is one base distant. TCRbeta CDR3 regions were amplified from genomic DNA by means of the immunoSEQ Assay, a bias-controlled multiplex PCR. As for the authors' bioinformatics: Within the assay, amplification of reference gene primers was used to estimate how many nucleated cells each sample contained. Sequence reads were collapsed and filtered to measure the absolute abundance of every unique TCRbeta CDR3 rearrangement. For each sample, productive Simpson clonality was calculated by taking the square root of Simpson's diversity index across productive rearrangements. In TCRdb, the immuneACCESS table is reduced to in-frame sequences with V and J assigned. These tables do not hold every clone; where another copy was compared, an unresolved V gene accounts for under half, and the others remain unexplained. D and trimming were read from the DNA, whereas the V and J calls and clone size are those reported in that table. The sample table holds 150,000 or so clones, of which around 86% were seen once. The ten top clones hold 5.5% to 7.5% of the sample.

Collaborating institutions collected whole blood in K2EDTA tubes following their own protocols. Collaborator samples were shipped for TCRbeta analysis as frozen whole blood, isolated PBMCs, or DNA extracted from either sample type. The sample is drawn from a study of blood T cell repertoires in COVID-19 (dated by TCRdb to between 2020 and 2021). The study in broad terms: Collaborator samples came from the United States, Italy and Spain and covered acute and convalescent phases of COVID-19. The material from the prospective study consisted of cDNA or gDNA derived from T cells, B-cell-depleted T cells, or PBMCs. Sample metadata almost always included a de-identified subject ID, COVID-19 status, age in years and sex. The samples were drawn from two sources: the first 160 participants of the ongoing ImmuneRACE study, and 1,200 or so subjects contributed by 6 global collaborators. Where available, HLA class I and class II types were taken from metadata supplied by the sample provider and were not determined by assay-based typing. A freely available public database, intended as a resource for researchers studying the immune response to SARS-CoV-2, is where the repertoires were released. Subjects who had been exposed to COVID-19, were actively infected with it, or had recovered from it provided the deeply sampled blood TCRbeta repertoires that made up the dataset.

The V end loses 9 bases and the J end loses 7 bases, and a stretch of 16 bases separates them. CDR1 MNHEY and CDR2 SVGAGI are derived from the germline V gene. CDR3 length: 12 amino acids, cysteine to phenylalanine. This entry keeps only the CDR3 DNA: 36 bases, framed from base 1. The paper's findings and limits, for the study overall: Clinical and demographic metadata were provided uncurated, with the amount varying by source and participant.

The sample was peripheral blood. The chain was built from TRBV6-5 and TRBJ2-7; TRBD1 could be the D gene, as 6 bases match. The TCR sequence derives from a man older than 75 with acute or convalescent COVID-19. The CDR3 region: CASSQGRGEQYF. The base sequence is TGTGCCAGTTCACAGGGACGTGGGGAGCAGTACTTC.